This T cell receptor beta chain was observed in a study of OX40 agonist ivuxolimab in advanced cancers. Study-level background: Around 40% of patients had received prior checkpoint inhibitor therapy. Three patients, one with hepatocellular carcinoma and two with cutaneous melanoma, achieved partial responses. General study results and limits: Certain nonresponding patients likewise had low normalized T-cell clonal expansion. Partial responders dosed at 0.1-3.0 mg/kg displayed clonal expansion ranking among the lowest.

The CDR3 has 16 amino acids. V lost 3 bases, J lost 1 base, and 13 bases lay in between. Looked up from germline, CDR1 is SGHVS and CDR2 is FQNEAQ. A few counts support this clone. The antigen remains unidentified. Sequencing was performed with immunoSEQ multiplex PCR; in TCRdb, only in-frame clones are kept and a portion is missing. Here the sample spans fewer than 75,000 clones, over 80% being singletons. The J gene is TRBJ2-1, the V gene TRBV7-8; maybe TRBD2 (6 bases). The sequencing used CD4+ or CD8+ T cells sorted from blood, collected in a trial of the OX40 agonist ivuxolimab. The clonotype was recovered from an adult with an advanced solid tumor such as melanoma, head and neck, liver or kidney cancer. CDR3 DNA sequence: TGTGCCAGCAGCTTTGGCGGGGCCCTATCCTACAATGAGCAGTTCTTC. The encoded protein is CASSFGGALSYNEQFF.